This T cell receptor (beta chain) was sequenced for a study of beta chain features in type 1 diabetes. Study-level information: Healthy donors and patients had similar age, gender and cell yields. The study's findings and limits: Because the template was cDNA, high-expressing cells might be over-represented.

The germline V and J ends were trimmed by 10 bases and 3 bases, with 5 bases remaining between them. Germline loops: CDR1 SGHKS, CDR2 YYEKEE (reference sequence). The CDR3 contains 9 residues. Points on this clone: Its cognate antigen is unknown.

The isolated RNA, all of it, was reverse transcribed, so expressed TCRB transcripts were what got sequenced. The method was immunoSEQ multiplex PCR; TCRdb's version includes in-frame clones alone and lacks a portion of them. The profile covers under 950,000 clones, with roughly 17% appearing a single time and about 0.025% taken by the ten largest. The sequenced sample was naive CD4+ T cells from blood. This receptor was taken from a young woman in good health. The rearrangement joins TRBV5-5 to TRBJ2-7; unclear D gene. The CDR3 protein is CAGVYEQYF. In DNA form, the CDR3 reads TGTGCCGGCGTCTACGAGCAGTACTTC.